The T cell receptor beta chain described here comes from a study of shared clonotypes between healthy human individuals. Per the original methods: Owing to the provision of junction-only sequences devoid of quality scores by immunoSEQ, filtering differed. The protocol was immunoSEQ multiplex PCR, while the TCRdb copy is restricted to in-frame clones and leaves out a portion. That table furnishes V, J and clone size, whereas the DNA furnished D and trimming. The table shows about 2.4 million clones, with 80% to 95% occurring only once. Comment on this clone: Its antigen remains unknown.

Study-wide findings and caveats: Generation probabilities were higher for clonotypes shared across all four sorted-subset donors than for unshared ones.

Germline CDR1 MGHDK, CDR2 SYGVNS. This CDR3 contains 15 residues. Between the trimmed V and J ends, which lost 1 base and 7 bases, there was a span of 14 bases. This sequence was found in a man younger than 30 in good health. Some clones in this sample may be carry-over from other donors' samples. Sequencing was done on a sample of naive CD4+ T cells from PBMCs. As to subset: CD45RA+ positively selected. The rearrangement links TRBV25-1 to TRBJ2-1, with D possibly TRBD2 on 6 matching bases. The CDR3 reads CASSEWGSGQNEQFF. CDR3 DNA: TGTGCCAGCAGTGAATGGGGTAGCGGCCAAAATGAGCAGTTCTTC.